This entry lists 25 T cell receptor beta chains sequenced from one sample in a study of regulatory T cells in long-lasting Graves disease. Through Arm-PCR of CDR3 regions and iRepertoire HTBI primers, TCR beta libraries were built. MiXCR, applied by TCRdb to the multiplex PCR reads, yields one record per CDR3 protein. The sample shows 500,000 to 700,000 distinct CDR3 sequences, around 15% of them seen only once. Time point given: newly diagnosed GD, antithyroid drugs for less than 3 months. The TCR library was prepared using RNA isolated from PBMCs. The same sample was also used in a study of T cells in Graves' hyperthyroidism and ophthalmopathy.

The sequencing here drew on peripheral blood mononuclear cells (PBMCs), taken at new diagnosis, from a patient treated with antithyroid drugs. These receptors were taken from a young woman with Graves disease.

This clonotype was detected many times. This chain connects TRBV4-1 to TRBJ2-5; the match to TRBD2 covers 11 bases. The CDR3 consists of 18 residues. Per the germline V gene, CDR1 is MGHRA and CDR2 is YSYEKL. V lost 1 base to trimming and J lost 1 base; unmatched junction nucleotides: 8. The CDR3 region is CASSQAGRGLAVQETQYF. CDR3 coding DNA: TGCGCCAGCAGCCAAGCTGGGAGGGGACTAGCGGTCCAAGAGACCCAGTACTTC.

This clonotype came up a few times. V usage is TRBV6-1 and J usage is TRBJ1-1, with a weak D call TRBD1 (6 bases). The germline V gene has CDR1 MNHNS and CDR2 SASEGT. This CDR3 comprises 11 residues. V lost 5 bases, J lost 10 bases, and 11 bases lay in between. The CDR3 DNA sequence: TGTGCCAGCAGTCTCAGGGGAGGAGCTTTCTTT. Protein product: CASSLRGGAFF.

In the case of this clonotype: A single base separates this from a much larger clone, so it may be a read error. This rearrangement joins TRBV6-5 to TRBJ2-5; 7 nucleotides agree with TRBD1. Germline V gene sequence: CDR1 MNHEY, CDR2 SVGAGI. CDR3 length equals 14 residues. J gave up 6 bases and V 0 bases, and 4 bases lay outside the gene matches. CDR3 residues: CASSYSRGPKTQYF. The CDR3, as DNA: TGTGCCAGCAGTTACTCGAGGGGGCCAAAGACCCAGTACTTC.

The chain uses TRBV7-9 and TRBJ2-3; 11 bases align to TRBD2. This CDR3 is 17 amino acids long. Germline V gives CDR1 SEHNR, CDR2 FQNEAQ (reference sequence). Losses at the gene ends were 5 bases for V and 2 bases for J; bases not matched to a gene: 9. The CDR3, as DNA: TGTGCCAGCAGCCCCCCGGGACTAGCGGCTCCCACAGATACGCAGTATTTT. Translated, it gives CASSPPGLAAPTDTQYF.

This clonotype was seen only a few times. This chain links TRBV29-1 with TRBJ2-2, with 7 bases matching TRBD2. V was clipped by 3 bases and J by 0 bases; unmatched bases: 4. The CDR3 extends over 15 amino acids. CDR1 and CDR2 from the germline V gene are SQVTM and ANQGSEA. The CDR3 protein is CSVEAGLSNTGELFF. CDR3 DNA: TGCAGCGTTGAGGCGGGACTATCGAACACCGGGGAGCTGTTTTTT.

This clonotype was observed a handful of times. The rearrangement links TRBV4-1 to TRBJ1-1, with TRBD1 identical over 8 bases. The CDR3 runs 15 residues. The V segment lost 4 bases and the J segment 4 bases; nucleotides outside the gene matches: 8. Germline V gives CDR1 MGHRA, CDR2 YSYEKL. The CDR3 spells CASSLIDRGGTEAFF. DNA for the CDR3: TGCGCCAGCAGCCTCATTGACAGGGGCGGCACTGAAGCTTTCTTT.

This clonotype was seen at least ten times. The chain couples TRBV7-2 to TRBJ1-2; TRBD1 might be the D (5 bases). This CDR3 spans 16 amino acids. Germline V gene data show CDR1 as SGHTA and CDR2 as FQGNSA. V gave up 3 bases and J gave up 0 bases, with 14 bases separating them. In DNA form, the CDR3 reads TGTGCCAGCAGCTTGGGGGGACCTTTGACTAACTATGGCTACACCTTC. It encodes CASSLGGPLTNYGYTF.

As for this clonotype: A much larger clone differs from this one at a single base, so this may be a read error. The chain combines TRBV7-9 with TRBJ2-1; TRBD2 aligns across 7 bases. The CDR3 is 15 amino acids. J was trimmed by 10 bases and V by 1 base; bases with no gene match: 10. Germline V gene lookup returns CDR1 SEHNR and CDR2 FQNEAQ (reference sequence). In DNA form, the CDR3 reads TGTGCCAGCAGCTTAGGGTCGTTCAGGGACTACGAGCAGTTCTTC. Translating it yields CASSLGSFRDYEQFF.

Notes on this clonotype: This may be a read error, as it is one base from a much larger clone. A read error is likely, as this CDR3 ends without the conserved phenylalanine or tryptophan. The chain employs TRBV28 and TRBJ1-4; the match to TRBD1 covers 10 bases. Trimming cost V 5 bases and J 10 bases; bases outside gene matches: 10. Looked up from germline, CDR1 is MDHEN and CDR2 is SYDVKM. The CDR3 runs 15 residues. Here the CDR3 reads CASSIPGTGDGKLFS. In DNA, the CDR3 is TGTGCCAGCAGTATACCCGGGACAGGGGATGGAAAACTGTTTTCT.

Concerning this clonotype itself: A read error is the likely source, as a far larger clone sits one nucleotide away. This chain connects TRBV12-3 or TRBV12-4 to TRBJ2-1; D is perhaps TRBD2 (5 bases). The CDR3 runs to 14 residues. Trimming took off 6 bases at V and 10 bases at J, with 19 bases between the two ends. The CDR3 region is CASRMTGIGYEQFF. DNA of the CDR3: TGTGCCAGCAGGATGACGGGGATCGGCTACGAGCAGTTCTTC.

The chain's CDR3 is CASSPSTPSSSGNTIYF. DNA for the CDR3: TGTGCCAGCTCACCTTCAACCCCTTCCAGCTCCGGAAACACCATATATTTT. The V call is TRBV18, the J call TRBJ1-3; no reliable D call. This CDR3 region has 17 residues. Germline V gene data show CDR1 as KGHSH and CDR2 as LQKENI. Trimming stripped 3 bases from V and 4 bases from J, with 19 bases between.

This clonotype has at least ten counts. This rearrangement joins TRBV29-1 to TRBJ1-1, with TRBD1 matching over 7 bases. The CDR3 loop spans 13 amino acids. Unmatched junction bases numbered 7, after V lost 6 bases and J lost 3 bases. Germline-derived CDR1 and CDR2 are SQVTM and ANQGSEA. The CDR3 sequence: CSVQGQTDTEAFF. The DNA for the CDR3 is TGCAGCGTACAGGGGCAGACGGACACTGAAGCTTTCTTT. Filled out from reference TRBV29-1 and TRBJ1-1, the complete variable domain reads SAVISQKPSRDICQRGTSLTIQCQVDSQVTMMFWYRQQPGQSLTLIATANQGSEATYESGFVIDKFPISRPNLTFSTLTVSNMSPEDSSIYLCSVQGQTDTEAFFGQGTRLTVV.

CDR3 sequence reads: CASSPGRTAKGEKLFF. The CDR3, as DNA: TGTGCCAGTAGCCCGGGTAGGACAGCGAAGGGGGAAAAACTGTTTTTT. J is TRBJ1-4 and V is TRBV19; tentatively, D is TRBD1 (6 bases). Trimming cost V 6 bases and J 8 bases, with 22 bases left between them. This CDR3 contains 16 residues. Germline CDR1 is LNHDA and CDR2 is SQIVND (reference sequence).

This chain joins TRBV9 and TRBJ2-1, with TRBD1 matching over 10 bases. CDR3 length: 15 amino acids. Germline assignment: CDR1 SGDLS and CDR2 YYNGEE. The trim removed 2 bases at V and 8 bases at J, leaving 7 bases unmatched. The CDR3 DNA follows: TGTGCCAGCAGCGTGCGGGACAGGGGCGGAGATGAGCAGTTCTTC. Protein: CASSVRDRGGDEQFF.

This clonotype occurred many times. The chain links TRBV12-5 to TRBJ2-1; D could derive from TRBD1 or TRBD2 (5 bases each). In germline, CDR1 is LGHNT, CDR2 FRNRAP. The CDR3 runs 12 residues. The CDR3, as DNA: TGTGTCTCCATGGGGGAAGGGAATGAGCAGTTCTTC. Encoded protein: CVSMGEGNEQFF.

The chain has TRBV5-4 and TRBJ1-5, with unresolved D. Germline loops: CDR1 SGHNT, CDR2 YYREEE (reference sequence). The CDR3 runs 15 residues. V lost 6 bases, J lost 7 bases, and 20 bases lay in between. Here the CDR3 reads CASTELADLRQPQHF. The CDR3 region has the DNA TGTGCCAGCACGGAATTGGCGGACTTGAGGCAGCCCCAGCATTTT.

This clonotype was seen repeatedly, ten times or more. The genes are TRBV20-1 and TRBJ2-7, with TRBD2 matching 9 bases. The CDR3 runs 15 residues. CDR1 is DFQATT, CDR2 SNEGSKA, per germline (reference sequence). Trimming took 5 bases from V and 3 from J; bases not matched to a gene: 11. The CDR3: CSAGMTSGWIYEQYF. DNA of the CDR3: TGCAGTGCTGGGATGACTAGCGGTTGGATCTACGAGCAGTACTTC.

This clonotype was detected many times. The CDR3 bases are TGTGCCAGCAGTGATAACGGGGCGACTTACGAGCAGTACTTC. Residues: CASSDNGATYEQYF. The gene calls are TRBV2 and TRBJ2-7, with D perhaps being TRBD1 or TRBD2 (5 bases each). V lost 3 bases, J lost 4 bases, and 13 bases lay in between. CDR1 and CDR2 from the germline V gene are SNHLY and FYNNEI. The CDR3 loop spans 14 amino acids.

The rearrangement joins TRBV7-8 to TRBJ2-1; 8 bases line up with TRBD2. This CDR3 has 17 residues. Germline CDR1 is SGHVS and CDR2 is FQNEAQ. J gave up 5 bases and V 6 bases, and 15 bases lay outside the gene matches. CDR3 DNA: TGTGCCAGCAGACTCGGGAGGGGGAGGCTCCCCCACAATGAGCAGTTCTTC. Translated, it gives CASRLGRGRLPHNEQFF.

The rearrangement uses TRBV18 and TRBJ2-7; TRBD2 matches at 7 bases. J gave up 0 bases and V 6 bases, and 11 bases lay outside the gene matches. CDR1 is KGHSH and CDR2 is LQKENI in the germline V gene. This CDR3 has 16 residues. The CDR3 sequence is CASSPGGWTVSYEQYF. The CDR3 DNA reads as TGTGCCAGCTCGCCCGGGGGGTGGACGGTCTCCTACGAGCAGTACTTC.

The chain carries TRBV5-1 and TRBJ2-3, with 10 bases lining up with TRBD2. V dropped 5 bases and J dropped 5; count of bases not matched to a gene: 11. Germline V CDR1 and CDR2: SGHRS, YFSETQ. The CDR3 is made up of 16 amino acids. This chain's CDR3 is CASRRSSGSQGDTQYF. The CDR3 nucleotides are TGCGCCAGCAGAAGGTCTAGCGGGAGTCAGGGAGATACGCAGTATTTT. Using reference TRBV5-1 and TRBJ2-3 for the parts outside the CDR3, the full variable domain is KAGVTQTPRYLIKTRGQQVTLSCSPISGHRSVSWYQQTPGQGLQFLFEYFSETQRNKGNFPGRFSGRQFSNSRSEMNVSTLELGDSALYLCASRRSSGSQGDTQYFGPGTRLTVL.

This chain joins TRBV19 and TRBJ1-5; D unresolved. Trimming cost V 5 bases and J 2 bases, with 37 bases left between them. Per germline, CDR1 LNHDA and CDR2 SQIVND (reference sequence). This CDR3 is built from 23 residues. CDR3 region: CASSLLIYSARNPFVRRNQPQHF. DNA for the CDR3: TGTGCCAGTAGTCTCCTTATATATTCCGCCCGGAACCCATTCGTCCGACGCAATCAGCCCCAGCATTTT.

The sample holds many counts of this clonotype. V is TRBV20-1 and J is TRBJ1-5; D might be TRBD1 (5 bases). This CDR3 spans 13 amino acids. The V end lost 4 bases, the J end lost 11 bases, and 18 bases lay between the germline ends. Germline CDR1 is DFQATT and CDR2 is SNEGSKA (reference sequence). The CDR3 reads CSAITTLGGSQHF. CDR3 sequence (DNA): TGCAGTGCTATTACCACCCTCGGGGGATCCCAGCATTTT.

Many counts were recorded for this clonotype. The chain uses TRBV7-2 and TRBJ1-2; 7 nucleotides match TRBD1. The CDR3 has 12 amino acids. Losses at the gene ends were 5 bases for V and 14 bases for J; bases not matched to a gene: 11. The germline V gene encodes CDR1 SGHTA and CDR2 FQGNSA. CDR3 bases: TGTGCCAGCAGCCCAGGGGGGACGGACCGGACCTTC. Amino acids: CASSPGGTDRTF.

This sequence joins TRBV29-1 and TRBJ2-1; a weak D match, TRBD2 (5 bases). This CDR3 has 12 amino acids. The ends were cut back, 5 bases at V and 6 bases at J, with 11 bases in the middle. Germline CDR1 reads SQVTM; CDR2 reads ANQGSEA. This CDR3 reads CSVIRGINEQFF. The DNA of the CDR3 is TGCAGCGTTATCCGGGGAATCAATGAGCAGTTCTTC.